What follows describes a single T cell receptor beta chain. Antigen specificity is unknown. A much larger clone lies a single base off, so this may be a read error. The tissue used was unsorted bulk material of 20-30 mg. RNA and DNA were co-extracted from it with the AllPrep DNA/RNA mini kit. The data are from a study of tumor-infiltrating lymphocytes in primary liver carcinoma. Study context: Between about 4.2 and 10 cm across, the tumors were all of stage T1-T3 N0M0. Samples gave roughly 3.65 to 7.13 million productive TCRbeta reads, similar across tissue types. Study observations and caveats: Tumor specimens were characterized by a significantly higher top-250-clone fraction than blood (p = 0.039).

The V gene lost 10 bases and the J gene lost 3 bases, with 19 bases spanning the gap. This CDR3 region has 14 residues. CDR1 is LNHDA and CDR2 is SQIVND in the germline V gene (reference sequence). Starting from 450 to 500 ng of total RNA, TCR beta cDNA was produced with a primer in the constant region. Slightly modified ARM-PCR, run as three nested multiplex PCR rounds, produced the TCR beta libraries. In the first two PCR rounds, TRBV1-TRBV30 forward primers were paired with a C-beta reverse primer, and each round lasted roughly 9 cycles. Via MiXCR, TCRdb re-called the multiplex PCR reads, giving one row per CDR3 protein. The data show tens of thousands of distinct CDR3 sequences, 70% to 80% seen once.

The TCR was taken from a man aged 35-49 years with primary liver carcinoma and hepatitis B virus infection. Sequencing input: liver tumor tissue from sampling region 2. Noted subset: tumor region T2, inferior pole. The chain combines TRBV19 with TRBJ2-7; D tentatively reads TRBD1 or TRBD2 (5 bases each). The CDR3 sequence is CATSRGVGNYEQYF. The CDR3 DNA is TGTGCCACCTCTCGGGGCGTGGGGAACTACGAGCAGTACTTC. The full variable domain, completed using reference TRBV19 and TRBJ2-7, is DGGITQSPKYLFRKEGQNVTLSCEQNLNHDAMYWYRQDPGQGLRLIYYSQIVNDFQKGDIAEGYSVSREKKESFPLTVTSAQKNPTAFYLCATSRGVGNYEQYFGPGTRLTVT.